These T cell receptor beta chains were read from a single sample in a study of CD8 T cells in Susac syndrome. TCRdb ran MiXCR on the immunoSEQ multiplex PCR reads and lists one entry per CDR3 protein. The top ten hold 0.1% to 0.15% of the sample, which has a few hundred thousand distinct CDR3 sequences, around 90% seen once. The source material was CD8+ T cells from PBMCs. The receptors originated from a human donor with multiple sclerosis. The CDR3 runs from the conserved cysteine through the conserved F or W. Fields, in order: D gene, V gene, CDR3 length, CDR3 protein. The D gene is left open where the match is weak.

D: NA; V: TRBV5-6; length: 14; CDR3: CASSSSAGAAEQYF
D: NA; V: TRBV5-6; length: 13; CDR3: CASIGQTNTEAFF
D: TRBD2; V: TRBV3-1; length: 19; CDR3: CASSQDSTTSGGATDTQYF
D: NA; V: TRBV6-5; length: 15; CDR3: CASSSVTGWTYEQYF
D: TRBD2; V: TRBV18; length: 16; CDR3: CASSRTETSPNNEQFF
D: NA; V: TRBV4-3; length: 14; CDR3: CASSQEMRSYEQYF
D: NA; V: TRBV29-1; length: 10; CDR3: CSVTDTEAFF
D: NA; V: TRBV2; length: 17; CDR3: CASIESAGLGGNQPQHF
D: NA; V: TRBV2; length: 13; CDR3: CASFSRETGELFF
D: NA; V: TRBV20-1; length: 16; CDR3: CSARESEFRSVNGYTF
D: TRBD2; V: TRBV12-3/TRBV12-4; length: 15; CDR3: CASRDLAGPYNEQFF
D: NA; V: TRBV14; length: 16; CDR3: CASSQATSGGADTQYF
D: NA; V: TRBV9; length: 15; CDR3: CASSPDTSPGGEQFF
D: NA; V: TRBV6-6; length: 14; CDR3: CATERGRGSYEQYF
D: TRBD2; V: TRBV5-4; length: 16; CDR3: CASSSEPGLAYNEQFF
D: NA; V: TRBV6-6; length: 16; CDR3: CASSYSIRERAYEQYF
D: NA; V: TRBV29-1; length: 12; CDR3: CSVAGNYNEQFF
D: TRBD2; V: TRBV25-1; length: 15; CDR3: CASSWLAGGPNEQYF
D: TRBD1; V: TRBV6-5; length: 15; CDR3: CASSLGTGVNSPLHF
D: NA; V: TRBV5-4; length: 15; CDR3: CASSLARQGPTEAFF
D: TRBD1; V: TRBV7-9; length: 11; CDR3: CASRGDRGAFF
D: TRBD1; V: TRBV20-1; length: 13; CDR3: CSAPTGLDYGYTF
D: NA; V: TRBV4-1; length: 15; CDR3: CASSQDVSDSYEQYF
D: TRBD2; V: TRBV2; length: 14; CDR3: CASRLASGRDEQFF
D: TRBD1; V: TRBV6-5; length: 15; CDR3: CASSQGASSYNEQFF
D: NA; V: TRBV19; length: 13; CDR3: CASSIRWATEAFF
D: TRBD2; V: TRBV7-9; length: 13; CDR3: CASRREGGYEQYF
D: NA; V: TRBV19; length: 11; CDR3: CASRGGREQFF
D: TRBD2; V: TRBV4-1; length: 17; CDR3: CASSQDLGSGRGYEQYF
D: NA; V: TRBV19; length: 14; CDR3: CASSIFDGNYEQYF